The 2 T cell receptor beta chains reported below all come from one sample, sequenced in a study of blood T cell repertoires in COVID-19. Clones were sequenced by immunoSEQ multiplex PCR, and TCRdb holds only the in-frame ones, with some missing. The sample has roughly 240,000 clones, around nine tenths seen once. The sequenced material came from peripheral blood. The receptor set was obtained from an older woman who had recovered from COVID-19.

The chain couples TRBV4-2 to TRBJ1-5; the D is unclear. V was clipped by 0 bases and J by 4 bases, with 4 bases between them. The V gene's germline CDR1 is LGHNA and CDR2 YNFKEQ. The CDR3 totals 13 residues. CDR3 region: CASSQDGNQPQHF. CDR3 coding DNA: TGTGCCAGCAGCCAAGACGGTAATCAGCCCCAGCATTTT.

This chain joins TRBV5-1 and TRBJ1-1; 11 bases are shared with TRBD1. Germline V gives CDR1 SGHRS, CDR2 YFSETQ. V lost 4 bases and J lost 0; bases outside the gene matches: 5. This CDR3 is built from 16 residues. The CDR3 is CASSRDRGEVNTEAFF. The DNA for the CDR3 is TGCGCCAGCAGCCGGGACAGGGGGGAAGTGAACACTGAAGCTTTCTTT.